Listed below are T cell receptor beta chains from one sample, sequenced in a study of cytomegalovirus exposure and HLA in healthy donors. Sequencing was performed with immunoSEQ multiplex PCR; in TCRdb, only in-frame clones are kept and a portion is missing. The sample consists of about 89,000 clones, roughly four fifths of them appearing once. Sequences were obtained from PBMCs. These receptor sequences come from a female donor in good health and CMV-seropositive. CDR3s include the opening cysteine and the closing phenylalanine or tryptophan. The order of the fields is D gene, V gene, J gene, clone size, CDR3 protein, CDR3 DNA. A D gene is named only where the DNA matches it firmly. The size field is filled for only some rows; it gives once, few, many or a size class.

-,TRBV28,TRBJ2-1,-,CASKKLAVIEQFF,TGTGCCAGCAAAAAACTAGCAGTTATTGAGCAGTTCTTC
TRBD1,TRBV5-1,TRBJ1-2,-,CASSPTGGSGYTF,TGCGCCAGCAGCCCCACAGGGGGCTCTGGCTACACCTTC
-,TRBV7-6,TRBJ2-2,-,CASSHRDTGELFF,TGTGCCAGCAGCCACAGGGACACCGGGGAGCTGTTTTTT
-,TRBV5-1,TRBJ2-7,-,CASSSGGQRWDEQYF,TGCGCCAGCAGCTCCGGGGGTCAACGCTGGGACGAGCAGTACTTC
TRBD2,TRBV5-1,TRBJ2-1,-,CASSIGLAGDNEQFF,TGCGCCAGCAGCATTGGACTAGCGGGGGACAATGAGCAGTTCTTC
TRBD1,TRBV2,TRBJ2-7,-,CASSETLGQGGEQYF,TGTGCCAGCAGCGAGACCCTGGGACAGGGAGGCGAGCAGTACTTC
TRBD2,TRBV6-1,TRBJ2-5,-,CASSLAGGPGETQYF,TGTGCCAGCAGCCTAGCGGGGGGGCCCGGAGAGACCCAGTACTTC
-,TRBV27,TRBJ2-6,-,CASSLGVSSGANVLTF,TGTGCCAGCAGTTTAGGTGTGAGCTCTGGGGCCAACGTCCTGACTTTC
-,TRBV7-6,TRBJ1-1,-,CASSTTTGWSNTEAFF,TGTGCCAGCAGCACAACGACAGGCTGGTCGAACACTGAAGCTTTCTTT
TRBD1,TRBV28,TRBJ2-7,-,CASRDRVYEQYF,TGTGCCAGCCGGGACAGGGTTTACGAGCAGTACTTC
-,TRBV7-9,TRBJ2-7,-,CASSSGGGELYEQYF,TGTGCCAGCAGCTCAGGAGGAGGGGAACTCTACGAGCAGTACTTC
-,TRBV9,TRBJ1-2,-,CASSVNIPQQDGYTF,TGTGCCAGCAGCGTCAACATCCCACAGCAGGATGGCTACACCTTC
TRBD1,TRBV7-8,TRBJ1-1,-,CASSLELGTATEAFF,TGTGCCAGCAGCTTAGAGCTTGGGACAGCCACTGAAGCTTTCTTT
-,TRBV10-2,TRBJ1-5,-,CASSLTGRDQPQHF,TGCGCCAGCAGCCTGACAGGTCGGGATCAGCCCCAGCATTTT
TRBD2,TRBV2,TRBJ2-7,-,CASSPGGGGAAYHEQYF,TGTGCCAGCAGTCCTGGGGGCGGGGGGGCAGCTTACCACGAGCAGTACTTC
TRBD2,TRBV9,TRBJ2-1,-,CASRVEHGTSPPNEQFF,TGTGCCAGCCGCGTAGAACATGGGACTAGCCCCCCCAATGAGCAGTTCTTC
-,TRBV6-5,TRBJ2-2,once,CASSYSNRAGTGELFF,TGTGCCAGCAGTTACTCGAATAGGGCGGGGACCGGGGAGCTGTTTTTT
TRBD1,TRBV19,TRBJ2-5,few,CASSQGASQETQYF,TGTGCCAGTAGTCAGGGGGCATCCCAAGAGACCCAGTACTTC
-,TRBV29-1,TRBJ1-2,-,CSVGGAGYGYTF,TGCAGCGTTGGTGGGGCTGGATATGGCTACACCTTC
TRBD2,TRBV29-1,TRBJ2-3,once,CSVVPSGSADTQYF,TGCAGCGTTGTCCCTAGCGGGAGTGCAGATACGCAGTATTTT
TRBD1,TRBV18,TRBJ1-5,-,CASSVQGNSNQPQHF,TGTGCCAGCTCGGTACAGGGGAATAGCAATCAGCCCCAGCATTTT
-,TRBV6-5,TRBJ2-3,few,CASSYAQSDDTQYF,TGTGCCAGCAGTTACGCACAGTCCGATGATACGCAGTATTTT
TRBD2,TRBV28,TRBJ2-7,-,CASSLFAGTSFYEQYF,TGTGCCAGCAGTTTATTTGCCGGGACTAGTTTCTACGAGCAGTACTTC
-,TRBV29-1,TRBJ2-4,-,CSVEARGLNIQYF,TGCAGCGTTGAGGCCAGGGGATTAAACATTCAGTACTTC
-,TRBV28,TRBJ1-2,-,CASREEGSYYGYTF,TGTGCCAGCCGAGAGGAGGGCAGCTACTATGGCTACACCTTC
-,TRBV19,TRBJ1-1,-,CASSSGPVGVTEAFF,TGTGCCAGTAGTAGTGGGCCGGTGGGTGTCACTGAAGCTTTCTTT
-,TRBV4-2,TRBJ2-3,-,CASSQAIGRTEDTQYF,TGTGCCAGCAGCCAAGCGATTGGACGGACTGAAGATACGCAGTATTTT
TRBD2,TRBV6-1,TRBJ2-5,-,CASSPTTSGRETQYF,TGTGCCAGCAGTCCTACGACTAGCGGGAGGGAGACCCAGTACTTC
-,TRBV7-2,TRBJ1-3,-,CASSYLGDSGNTIYF,TGTGCCAGCAGCTACCTCGGGGACTCTGGAAACACCATATATTTT
-,TRBV28,TRBJ1-1,-,CASRGDRMNTEAFF,TGTGCCAGCAGAGGCGACAGAATGAACACTGAAGCTTTCTTT
-,TRBV6-5,TRBJ2-1,-,CASSPLSAGESEQFF,TGTGCCAGCAGCCCCCTGTCAGCGGGTGAAAGTGAGCAGTTCTTC
-,TRBV11-2,TRBJ1-2,-,CASSLGGGNYGYTF,TGTGCCAGCAGCTTAGGGGGAGGGAACTATGGCTACACCTTC
-,TRBV4-2,TRBJ2-7,-,CASSLGSGVSYEQYF,TGTGCCAGCAGCCTAGGATCGGGTGTTTCCTACGAGCAGTACTTC
TRBD2,TRBV29-1,TRBJ2-3,-,CSVSGASTDTQCF,TGCAGCGTTAGCGGGGCTAGCACAGATACGCAGTGTTTT
TRBD1,TRBV4-1,TRBJ2-2,-,CASSLMPGQGSPEGELFF,TGCGCCAGCAGCCTCATGCCGGGACAGGGAAGTCCCGAAGGGGAGCTGTTTTTT
TRBD1,TRBV7-9,TRBJ2-7,once,CASSPRDSSYEQYF,TGTGCCAGCAGCCCCCGGGACAGCTCCTACGAGCAGTACTTC
-,TRBV6-5,TRBJ2-5,-,CASSPGETQYF,TGTGCCAGCAGCCCCGGGGAGACCCAGTACTTC
TRBD1,TRBV27,TRBJ2-7,-,CASSFGATGSHEQYF,TGTGCCAGCAGTTTTGGGGCGACAGGGTCCCACGAGCAGTACTTC
TRBD2,TRBV19,TRBJ2-5,once,CASSIGGRAWETQYF,TGTGCCAGTAGTATAGGCGGGAGGGCCTGGGAGACCCAGTACTTC
-,TRBV9,TRBJ2-3,-,CASSVVGITSTDTQYF,TGTGCCAGCAGCGTAGTGGGGATCACTAGCACAGATACGCAGTATTTC
TRBD1,TRBV7-9,TRBJ1-4,once,CSSSQTGTGEEKLFF,TGTTCCAGCAGCCAAACCGGGACAGGGGAGGAAAAACTGTTTTTT
-,TRBV29-1,TRBJ1-5,-,CSAYRVLNQPQHF,TGCAGCGCCTACAGAGTTCTCAATCAGCCCCAGCATTTT
-,TRBV4-2,TRBJ1-2,-,CASSQADRDGYTF,TGTGCCAGCAGCCAAGCAGACAGAGATGGCTACACCTTC
TRBD1,TRBV4-2,TRBJ2-3,-,CASGGTGTTDTQYF,TGTGCCAGCGGGGGGACAGGGACCACAGATACGCAGTATTTT
-,TRBV5-1,TRBJ1-1,-,CASSLARHLNTEAFF,TGCGCCAGCAGCTTGGCTAGGCATTTGAACACTGAAGCTTTCTTT
TRBD2,TRBV10-1,TRBJ2-2,few,CASRLAGNTGELFF,TGCGCCAGCCGACTAGCGGGGAACACCGGGGAGCTGTTTTTT
-,TRBV6-5,TRBJ1-5,-,CASSGEGLSNQPQHF,TGTGCCAGCAGTGGGGAGGGACTCAGCAATCAGCCCCAGCATTTT
TRBD1,TRBV29-1,TRBJ2-5,-,CSVAGTEETQYF,TGCAGCGTCGCCGGGACAGAAGAGACCCAGTACTTC
TRBD1,TRBV25-1,TRBJ2-7,-,CASSNGQASSYEQYF,TGTGCCAGCAGCAACGGACAGGCTAGCTCCTACGAGCAGTACTTC
TRBD1,TRBV25-1,TRBJ1-5,once,CASYLTGPKTSSQPQHF,TGTGCCAGCTACTTGACAGGGCCGAAGACGTCGTCGCAGCCCCAGCATTTT
-,TRBV14,TRBJ1-1,few,CASSQVYGGAEAFF,TGTGCCAGCAGCCAAGTTTACGGCGGGGCGGAAGCTTTCTTT
TRBD1,TRBV6-1,TRBJ1-5,-,CASGGQVGNQPQHF,TGTGCCAGCGGAGGACAGGTAGGCAATCAGCCCCAGCATTTT
-,TRBV5-1,TRBJ2-1,few,CASSLQGISYNEQFF,TGCGCCAGCAGCTTACAGGGTATATCCTACAATGAGCAGTTCTTC
TRBD2,TRBV28,TRBJ2-1,-,CASGTSVPKEQFF,TGTGCCAGTGGGACTAGCGTTCCCAAGGAGCAGTTCTTC
-,TRBV18,TRBJ2-3,-,CASSPLGRQLTDTQYF,TGTGCCAGCTCACCCTTGGGTAGACAACTCACAGATACGCAGTATTTT